A few counts support the clone carrying this T cell receptor beta chain. Germline assignment: CDR1 ENHRY and CDR2 SYGVKD. Trimming removed 8 bases from V and 4 bases from J, with 14 bases in between. There are 13 residues in the CDR3. The sample originates from a study of early T cells in non-severe SARS-CoV-2 infection. For the study at large: Unpaired chains resulted from sequencing bulk RNA of unsorted whole blood.

From the 5' RACE reads, TCRdb called clonotypes with MiXCR, one entry per CDR3 protein. The sample includes around 77,000 distinct CDR3 sequences, roughly 12% seen only once; the top ten take about 14%. The chain combines TRBV10-3 with TRBJ1-1, with TRBD1 as a possible D gene (5 bases). This specimen was whole blood, taken at baseline. The sequence derives from an adult who was a healthcare worker with PCR-confirmed SARS-CoV-2 infection or an uninfected control (not recorded which). The donor label of this sample is uncertain. The DNA for the CDR3 is TGTGCCATCCACCAGGGCCCGGGCACTGAAGCTTTCTTT. It yields the protein CAIHQGPGTEAFF.